This T cell receptor beta chain was observed in a study of blood T cells in healthy people across ages. Study background: T cells yielded about one barcoded beta molecule per two cells through template switching.

Study-wide results and limits: Unsorted PBMCs ruled out conclusive naive versus antigen-experienced comparison.

This clonotype has more than one count but fewer than ten. Its antigen is undetermined. V lost 0 bases, J lost 2 bases, and 11 bases lay in between. From germline, CDR1 is DFQATT and CDR2 SNEGSKA (reference sequence). There are 14 residues in the CDR3. A second PCR, run for about 6 to 12 cycles, used a sample-barcoded 5' primer plus a J-beta primer mix. TCRdb processed the 5' RACE reads anew with MiXCR; each CDR3 protein has one entry. The sample comprises about 1.4 million distinct CDR3 sequences, almost 60% of which are singletons, and 6.7% rests with the top ten. The sample comprised blood. This TCR came from a man between 18 and 29 years old in good health. This rearrangement joins TRBV20-1 to TRBJ2-7; possibly TRBD2 for D (5 bases). In nucleotides, the CDR3 is TGCAGTGCTAGAGATACGGAGGACCCCTACGAGCAGTACTTC. Translation: CSARDTEDPYEQYF.